The next 2 T cell receptor beta chains were all read from a single sample in a study of T-cell memory formation after mild COVID-19. TCRdb re-called the 5' RACE reads with MiXCR, one entry per CDR3 protein. The top ten clones hold around an eighth of a sample with roughly 350,000 distinct CDR3 sequences, roughly 20% of them seen once. Source material: PBMCs or a T cell subset sorted from them (not recorded which). These receptors were collected from an adult woman who had mild COVID-19 (a few samples of this study predate the infection). Cell type and time point are not known.

The table lists this clonotype with many counts. The rearrangement links TRBV7-9 to TRBJ2-2; the D gene could be TRBD1 or TRBD2 (6 bases each). V gave up 5 bases and J gave up 0 bases, with 16 bases separating them. The germline CDR1 and CDR2 sequences are SEHNR and FQNEAQ (reference sequence). This CDR3 has 17 residues. CDR3 sequence: CASSLEAGHANTGELFF. The CDR3 nucleotides are TGTGCCAGCAGCCTTGAGGCGGGACACGCGAACACCGGGGAGCTGTTTTTT.

This clonotype turned up a few times. The chain employs TRBV5-1 and TRBJ2-3; D possibly corresponds to TRBD1 (6 bases). Germline-derived CDR1 and CDR2 are SGHRS and YFSETQ. This CDR3 has 17 amino acids. V was trimmed by 4 bases and J by 0 bases, leaving 18 bases between them. DNA for the CDR3: TGCGCCAGCAGCGAAGAGACAGGAGGACCTAGCACAGATACGCAGTATTTT. This gives the protein CASSEETGGPSTDTQYF.